Here is one T cell receptor beta chain with its context. The target antigen is unknown. The CDR3 length is 13 residues. CDR1 and CDR2 from the germline V gene are SGHDN and FVKESK. Trimming left V 4 bases short and J 6 bases short, with 10 bases between. These data are taken from a study of circulating tumor DNA in untreated peripheral T-cell lymphoma. Study-level information: Circulating tumor DNA with tumor TCR clonotypes was tracked in baseline and serial serum. Study findings and constraints: Two patients with persistent post-therapy ctDNA stayed in remission. Around two fifths of serially sampled patients cleared ctDNA after two cycles.

Generated by immunoSEQ multiplex PCR, the TCRdb table keeps only in-frame clones and is missing some. This table has 2,000 to 2,500 clones, roughly 87% appearing once. This clonotype originated in a human donor with peripheral T-cell lymphoma. Sequencing was done on a sample of cell-free DNA from blood serum. The chain joins TRBV14 to TRBJ1-5; D is unresolved. DNA for the CDR3: TGTGCCAGCAGCCCCATGGTAGGTCAGCCCCAGCATTTT. It specifies CASSPMVGQPQHF.